These 17 T cell receptor beta chains were all obtained from the same sample, sequenced in a study of T cells after yellow fever vaccination (dated by TCRdb to about 2019). Reading the label with the study, this specimen's treatment or condition is: live attenuated yellow fever vaccine strain. The method was 5' RACE. Sequenced using an Illumina NovaSeq 6000. The raw public data were reprocessed by TCRdb itself: fastp quality trimming at Q25, MiXCR clonotype calling, in-frame beta chains only. For every CDR3 protein sequence, its rows merge into one entry that carries the most common genes and DNA. The sample profile shows under 400,000 distinct CDR3 sequences; 9.5% to 15% of them were found once. Of the sample, around 3% is held by the ten largest clones. Sequencing used CD4+ T cells sorted from PBMCs, obtained 15 days after the yellow fever booster vaccination. The receptors originated from a man in his late teens or twenties who received the YFV17D yellow fever vaccine.

This clonotype was observed a handful of times. The CDR3 spells CASSLVRTDRISHGYTF. The CDR3 DNA reads TGTGCCAGCAGCTTAGTCCGGACAGACCGCATATCTCATGGCTACACCTTC. The J gene is TRBJ1-2, the V gene TRBV11-2; D is perhaps TRBD1 (6 bases). This CDR3 is built from 17 residues. Trimming removed 1 base at V and 6 bases at J, with 21 bases between. Germline values: CDR1 SGHAT, CDR2 FQNNGV.

This clonotype appeared a few times. The chain has TRBV7-9 and TRBJ1-6; tentative D call: TRBD1 (5 bases). The CDR3 spans 16 residues. CDR1 is SEHNR and CDR2 is FQNEAQ in the germline V gene (reference sequence). V was pared by 4 bases and J by 6 bases, with 16 bases between. CDR3 DNA: TGTGCCAGCAGCTCCAAATTGGGGGGGGGTAATTCACCCCTCCACTTT. This codes for CASSSKLGGGNSPLHF.

This clonotype was seen at least ten times. The chain joins TRBV5-1 to TRBJ2-3; D gene unclear. Trimming pared 5 bases from V and 5 bases from J, leaving 15 bases between. CDR3 size: 14 residues. Germline CDR1 SGHRS, CDR2 YFSETQ. CDR3 in DNA: TGCGCCAGCAGTGGAGATTCTCGGAGAGATACGCAGTATTTT. Translated: CASSGDSRRDTQYF.

In this sample, this clonotype turned up once. The chain is built from TRBV19 and TRBJ1-1; 9 bases line up with TRBD1. CDR3 length equals 15 residues. CDR1 is LNHDA and CDR2 is SQIVND in the germline V gene (reference sequence). The trim removed 7 bases at V and 6 bases at J, leaving 12 bases unmatched. Here the CDR3 DNA reads TGTGCCAGTATTATGGACAGGGGAGGAATGGCTGAAGCTTTCTTT. Amino acid sequence: CASIMDRGGMAEAFF. The complete variable domain, with remaining parts taken from reference TRBV19 and TRBJ1-1, reads DGGITQSPKYLFRKEGQNVTLSCEQNLNHDAMYWYRQDPGQGLRLIYYSQIVNDFQKGDIAEGYSVSREKKESFPLTVTSAQKNPTAFYLCASIMDRGGMAEAFFGQGTRLTVV.

This clonotype was recorded many times. V gene TRBV29-1 combines with J gene TRBJ1-2; possibly TRBD1 for D (5 bases). Trimming took off 7 bases at V and 2 bases at J, with 17 bases between the two ends. The germline V gene has CDR1 SQVTM and CDR2 ANQGSEA. This CDR3 has 14 amino acids. In DNA, the CDR3 is TGCAGCGCCGAACGAGGGGTGGAGAACTATGGCTACACCTTC. This encodes CSAERGVENYGYTF.

In its sample, this clonotype was seen once. The chain joins TRBV6-1 to TRBJ2-7, with TRBD1 matching over 7 bases. Looked up from germline, CDR1 is MNHNS and CDR2 is SASEGT. This CDR3 has 14 amino acids. The CDR3 DNA follows: TGTGCCAGCATGGGATGGGGGACAGTCCACGAGCAGTTCGTC. It is translated as CASMGWGTVHEQFV.

This clonotype came up a few times. This chain links TRBV9 with TRBJ2-3; 10 positions agree with TRBD1. Germline V gene sequence: CDR1 SGDLS, CDR2 YYNGEE. Trimming removed 0 bases from V and 6 bases from J; junction bases left unmatched: 7. The CDR3 consists of 16 residues. The CDR3 sequence: CASSVGPGTGDDTQYF. The CDR3 coding sequence is TGTGCCAGCAGCGTAGGCCCCGGGACAGGGGATGATACGCAGTATTTT.

This chain joins TRBV5-1 and TRBJ1-3, with D hard to call. The germline CDR1 and CDR2 sequences are SGHRS and YFSETQ. V was clipped by 4 bases and J by 0 bases, with 11 bases between them. The length of the CDR3 is 15 residues. The CDR3 DNA follows: TGCGCCAGCAGCGCCGACGGTTCCTCTGGAAACACCATATATTTT. Its protein is CASSADGSSGNTIYF. Full variable domain (missing parts from reference TRBV5-1 and TRBJ1-3): KAGVTQTPRYLIKTRGQQVTLSCSPISGHRSVSWYQQTPGQGLQFLFEYFSETQRNKGNFPGRFSGRQFSNSRSEMNVSTLELGDSALYLCASSADGSSGNTIYFGEGSWLTVV.

This clonotype occurred many times. The genes are TRBV29-1 and TRBJ2-5; TRBD1 might be the D (5 bases). In germline, CDR1 is SQVTM, CDR2 ANQGSEA. V lost 4 bases to trimming and J lost 5 bases, with 8 bases between them. The length of the CDR3 is 11 residues. Written as DNA, the CDR3 is TGCAGCGTTGGGACACTGGAGACCCAGTACTTC. It yields the protein CSVGTLETQYF.

This rearrangement joins TRBV7-2 to TRBJ2-6; D is possibly TRBD1 or TRBD2 (5 bases each). The CDR3 is 16 amino acids. V dropped 0 bases and J dropped 0 bases, with 6 bases sitting between them. From germline, CDR1 is SGHTA and CDR2 FQGNSA. The CDR3 loop is CASSLAGVSGANVLTF. The CDR3 DNA is TGTGCCAGCAGCTTAGCGGGGGTCTCTGGGGCCAACGTCCTGACTTTC.

The chain combines TRBV27 with TRBJ1-2; D might be TRBD1 (5 bases). Germline CDR1 is MNHEY and CDR2 is SMNVEV (reference sequence). There are 15 residues in the CDR3. The V end lost 3 bases, the J end lost 4 bases, and 15 bases lay between the germline ends. CDR3 sequence reads: CASSFGQGTPYGYTF. The CDR3 nucleotides read TGTGCCAGCAGTTTTGGGCAGGGTACCCCCTATGGCTACACCTTC.

The sample holds many counts of this clonotype. This chain uses TRBV6-6 with TRBJ2-7; 11 bases are a match to TRBD1. The CDR3 is 15 residues long. Germline assignment: CDR1 MNHNY and CDR2 SVGAGI (reference sequence). The ends lost 6 bases at V and 3 bases at J; junction bases unmatched: 7. CDR3 region: CASRPGQGAYYEQYV. The CDR3 DNA is TGTGCCAGCAGGCCCGGACAGGGGGCCTACTACGAGCAGTACGTC.

The chain has TRBV6-2 or TRBV6-3 and TRBJ2-7; 8 bases agree with TRBD2. The trim removed 5 bases at V and 3 bases at J, leaving 3 bases unmatched. In germline, CDR1 is MNHEY, CDR2 SVGEGT. This CDR3 is 13 amino acids long. Here the CDR3 reads CASSRGLVYEQYV. In nucleotides, the CDR3 is TGTGCCAGCAGTCGGGGACTAGTCTACGAGCAGTACGTC.

The sample holds a few counts of this clonotype. The chain couples TRBV2 to TRBJ1-4; the D is unclear. Looked up from germline, CDR1 is SNHLY and CDR2 is FYNNEI. V lost 6 bases, J lost 16 bases, and 15 bases lay in between. CDR3 length: 11 residues. DNA for the CDR3: TGTGCCAGCAGCGGACTACAACTACCGTTTTTT. Protein product: CASSGLQLPFF.

There are a few counts of this clonotype. The chain is built from TRBV6-2 or TRBV6-3 and TRBJ1-5; 9 positions match TRBD1. The CDR3 sequence is 15 residues long. Trimming removed 6 bases from V and 2 bases from J; junction bases left unmatched: 5. The germline gives CDR1 MNHEY, CDR2 SVGEGT. DNA for the CDR3: TGTGCCAGCAGCCCCAGGACAGGGGGCAATCAGCCCCAGCATTTT. It is translated as CASSPRTGGNQPQHF.

This clonotype was seen repeatedly, ten times or more. The V gene is TRBV7-2, the J gene TRBJ2-3; D gene unclear. This CDR3 is built from 17 residues. Germline V gives CDR1 SGHTA, CDR2 FQGNSA. V was pared by 5 bases and J by 0 bases, with 18 bases between. The CDR3 loop reads CASSLERTSSSTDTQYF. In DNA, the CDR3 is TGTGCCAGCAGCCTCGAGAGGACCTCATCTAGCACAGATACGCAGTATTTT.

The table lists this clonotype with a few counts. This rearrangement joins TRBV12-3 or TRBV12-4 to TRBJ2-1; 10 nucleotides match TRBD1. V was clipped by 5 bases and J by 7 bases; unmatched bases: 5. This CDR3 comprises 14 residues. The CDR3 protein is CASSPTGGRNEQFF. The CDR3 DNA is TGTGCCAGCAGTCCGACAGGGGGCCGAAATGAGCAGTTCTTC.